This T cell receptor (beta chain) was sequenced in a study of monozygotic twins with inflammatory bowel disease. CDR3 length: 16 amino acids. CDR1 and CDR2 (germline): SGHRS, YFSETQ. Whole blood without T cell sorting served as the source of isolated total RNA. One entry per CDR3 protein, without DNA, is what TCRdb gives after re-calling the 5' RACE reads. Its table lists 330,000 or so distinct CDR3 sequences. This chain connects TRBV5-1 to TRBJ2-1; TCRdb lists TRBD1, though no DNA is available to test this call. Sequencing was done on a sample of blood. This clonotype was obtained from a human donor with ulcerative colitis or Crohn's disease, or a healthy co-twin of an affected twin (not recorded which). The CDR3 loop reads CASSLSLGLSYNEQFF.